What follows are 22 T cell receptor beta chains derived from one specimen sequenced in a study of identical twins. TCRdb re-derived calls from the 5' RACE reads in MiXCR, one entry per CDR3 protein. The sample has about 340,000 distinct CDR3 sequences, roughly an eighth seen once. The data were also submitted as part of a second study, on yellow fever vaccine responses in identical twins.

Input material: CD8+ T cells sorted from blood. These receptor sequences come from a young woman in good health.

This rearrangement joins TRBV6-1 to TRBJ2-3; 7 bases are a match to TRBD1. Per the germline V gene, CDR1 is MNHNS and CDR2 is SASEGT. The V gene end was trimmed by 6 bases and the J gene end by 2 bases; junction bases not matched to a gene: 11. This CDR3 comprises 16 residues. This chain's CDR3 is CASSNMTGTATDTQYF. The CDR3 DNA is TGTGCCAGCAGCAACATGACAGGGACGGCCACAGATACGCAGTATTTT.

This clonotype came up a few times. The chain combines TRBV9 with TRBJ2-3; 9 bases map to TRBD2. V was pared by 4 bases and J by 3 bases, with 9 bases of the junction left unmatched. The germline CDR1 and CDR2 sequences are SGDLS and YYNGEE. The CDR3 has 16 residues. The CDR3 protein is CASSTAAGGLTDTQYF. CDR3 nucleotides: TGTGCCAGCAGCACCGCGGCGGGAGGGCTGACAGATACGCAGTATTTT.

This clonotype came up a few times. The chain recombines TRBV6-1 with TRBJ1-1, with D perhaps TRBD1 (5 bases). Germline CDR1 reads MNHNS; CDR2 reads SASEGT. The V gene lost 8 bases and the J gene lost 4 bases, with 14 bases spanning the gap. This CDR3 region has 13 residues. CDR3 sequence: CASLPAGLTEAFF. DNA for the CDR3: TGTGCCAGCCTCCCGGCGGGACTCACTGAAGCTTTCTTT.

The chain carries TRBV7-9 and TRBJ2-5; D unclear. Looked up from germline, CDR1 is SEHNR and CDR2 is FQNEAQ (reference sequence). This CDR3 has 13 residues. V was cut by 5 bases and J by 3 bases, with 10 bases left in between. The CDR3 is CASSPPGEETQYF. The CDR3 DNA reads TGTGCCAGCAGCCCGCCTGGGGAAGAGACCCAGTACTTC.

V gene TRBV9 combines with J gene TRBJ2-7, with a weak D call TRBD2 (5 bases). CDR1 is SGDLS, CDR2 YYNGEE, per germline. CDR3 size: 14 residues. Trimming stripped 0 bases from V and 6 bases from J, with 13 bases between. CDR3 amino acids: CASSVAGLAGEQYF. CDR3 nucleotide sequence: TGTGCCAGCAGCGTAGCAGGACTGGCCGGCGAGCAGTACTTC.

This clonotype came up many times. The V gene is TRBV29-1, the J gene TRBJ2-1, with 10 bases fitting TRBD1. The ends lost 5 bases at V and 9 bases at J; junction bases unmatched: 13. CDR1 and CDR2 (germline): SQVTM, ANQGSEA. The CDR3 covers 15 residues. The CDR3 sequence is CSVTMGTGDWGEQFF. The CDR3 DNA sequence: TGCAGCGTTACTATGGGGACAGGGGACTGGGGTGAGCAGTTCTTC.

CDR3: CASDNRVSNQPQHF. The CDR3 bases are TGTGCCAGCGATAACAGGGTTAGCAATCAGCCCCAGCATTTT. V gene TRBV2 combines with J gene TRBJ1-5, with D possibly TRBD1 on 6 matching bases. Trimming took off 8 bases at V and 0 bases at J, with 11 bases between the two ends. Germline loops: CDR1 SNHLY, CDR2 FYNNEI. The length of the CDR3 is 14 residues.

This clonotype appeared a few times. The chain couples TRBV5-1 to TRBJ2-7, with a weak D call TRBD1 (6 bases). V was shortened by 7 bases and J by 3 bases, with 20 bases between the two germline ends. The length of the CDR3 is 15 residues. The germline V gene encodes CDR1 SGHRS and CDR2 YFSETQ. This CDR3 reads CASRSSFGQNYEQYV. The CDR3 DNA sequence: TGCGCCAGCCGGAGCTCCTTCGGACAGAACTACGAGCAGTACGTC.

V gene TRBV27 combines with J gene TRBJ2-2; D is undetermined. This CDR3 region has 12 residues. Trimming removed 6 bases from V and 5 bases from J, with 7 bases in between. Germline lookup yields CDR1 MNHEY and CDR2 SMNVEV (reference sequence). The CDR3 loop reads CASRVETGELFF. In DNA, the CDR3 is TGTGCCAGCAGGGTGGAAACCGGGGAGCTGTTTTTT.

The chain links TRBV20-1 to TRBJ2-2, with 8 bases aligning to TRBD1. The CDR3 spans 16 residues. The trim removed 0 bases at V and 4 bases at J, leaving 7 bases unmatched. The germline CDR1 and CDR2 sequences are DFQATT and SNEGSKA (reference sequence). CDR3 residues: CSARDEAGGGTGELFF. CDR3 in DNA: TGCAGTGCTAGAGATGAGGCAGGGGGCGGCACCGGGGAGCTGTTTTTT.

The chain links TRBV5-6 to TRBJ1-3, with D possibly being TRBD1 (5 bases). The CDR3 consists of 14 residues. V dropped 4 bases and J dropped 3 bases, with 11 bases sitting between them. Looked up from germline, CDR1 is SGHDT and CDR2 is YYEEEE. The CDR3 spells CASSLGTVGNTIYF. The CDR3 bases are TGTGCCAGCAGCCTTGGGACCGTTGGAAACACCATATATTTT.

This chain connects TRBV28 to TRBJ1-2; 8 nucleotides align to TRBD1. With V trimmed by 5 bases and J by 6 bases, 14 bases remained unmatched. This CDR3 has 16 amino acids. The V gene's germline CDR1 is MDHEN and CDR2 SYDVKM. The chain's CDR3 is CASSPSYDRGVDGYTF. CDR3 nucleotides: TGTGCCAGCAGTCCCTCCTACGACAGGGGAGTTGATGGCTACACCTTC.

This clonotype has only a few counts. The V and J genes are TRBV3-1 and TRBJ2-5; TRBD2 agrees at 11 bases. Germline-derived CDR1 and CDR2 are LGHDT and YNNKEL (reference sequence). The CDR3 consists of 18 residues. The ends lost 6 bases at V and 0 bases at J; junction bases unmatched: 12. For the CDR3, the DNA is TGTGCCAGCAGACAACGACTAGCGGGGCAAACCAACCAAGAGACCCAGTACTTC. Protein: CASRQRLAGQTNQETQYF.

This clonotype was seen ten or more times. This sequence joins TRBV3-1 and TRBJ2-2; D is ambiguous. CDR1 LGHDT and CDR2 YNNKEL come from the germline V gene (reference sequence). The CDR3 totals 14 residues. With 1 base removed from V and 3 bases from J, the gap between germline ends came to 6 bases. The CDR3 sequence is CASSQVPDTGELFF. CDR3 DNA sequence: TGTGCCAGCAGCCAAGTGCCGGACACCGGGGAGCTGTTTTTT.

The table lists this clonotype with a few counts. This chain uses TRBV28 with TRBJ2-3, with TRBD2 identical over 9 bases. The CDR3 sequence is 15 residues long. The V segment lost 5 bases and the J segment 4 bases; nucleotides outside the gene matches: 7. Germline-derived CDR1 and CDR2 are MDHEN and SYDVKM. The CDR3 bases are TGTGCCAGCAGTCCAGATAGCGGGGGCTCAGATACGCAGTATTTT. The encoded protein is CASSPDSGGSDTQYF.

The chain joins TRBV28 to TRBJ2-2; D unclear. The CDR3 has 15 amino acids. V was clipped by 6 bases and J by 1 base, with 12 bases between them. CDR1 is MDHEN, CDR2 SYDVKM, per germline. CDR3 bases: TGTGCCAGCAGGCCGCAAGCGAGGAACACCGGGGAGCTGTTTTTT. As protein: CASRPQARNTGELFF.

The V call is TRBV12-3 or TRBV12-4, the J call TRBJ2-5; D uncertain. The CDR3 consists of 13 residues. V shed 7 bases and J shed 2 bases, with 11 bases lying between them. The CDR3 region is CASTARWQETQYF. CDR3 in DNA: TGTGCCAGCACCGCAAGGTGGCAAGAGACCCAGTACTTC.

CDR3 region: CASSLGLAGGPGADTQYF. For the CDR3, the DNA is TGTGCCAGCAGTTTAGGGCTAGCGGGGGGGCCAGGAGCAGATACGCAGTATTTT. The rearrangement joins TRBV12-3 or TRBV12-4 to TRBJ2-3, with 12 nucleotides matching TRBD2. This CDR3 spans 18 amino acids. V gave up 1 base and J gave up 4 bases; unmatched junction bases: 9.

This clonotype was detected ten times or more. This chain joins TRBV4-1 and TRBJ1-6; 7 nucleotides agree with TRBD1. Germline loops: CDR1 MGHRA, CDR2 YSYEKL. The CDR3 runs 18 residues. V was clipped by 0 bases and J by 7 bases; unmatched bases: 12. The CDR3 loop reads CASSQDPRKGGVNSPLHF. In nucleotides, the CDR3 is TGCGCCAGCAGCCAAGATCCCCGTAAAGGGGGCGTGAATTCACCCCTCCACTTT.

This clonotype was recorded a few times. The gene calls are TRBV29-1 and TRBJ1-2, with a tentative D call TRBD1 (6 bases). The CDR3 loop spans 14 amino acids. Trimming removed 0 bases at V and 5 bases at J, with 13 bases between. Germline V lookup: CDR1 SQVTM, CDR2 ANQGSEA. The DNA for the CDR3 is TGCAGCGTTGAAGATGAGGGGGGTTTATATGGCTACACCTTC. This translates into CSVEDEGGLYGYTF.

This clonotype was seen ten or more times. The chain's CDR3 is CSARDHSFSYGYTF. The CDR3 DNA is TGCAGTGCTAGAGATCACAGTTTCAGCTATGGCTACACCTTC. The chain uses TRBV20-1 and TRBJ1-2; D uncertain. Germline CDR1 reads DFQATT; CDR2 reads SNEGSKA (reference sequence). CDR3 length: 14 residues. Trimming removed 0 bases at V and 4 bases at J, with 12 bases between.

This clonotype appeared many times. The chain links TRBV7-9 to TRBJ2-3; D assignment may be TRBD1 or TRBD2 (5 bases each). The CDR3 spans 16 residues. Germline CDR1 and CDR2: SEHNR and FQNEAQ (reference sequence). The V end lost 4 bases, the J end lost 2 bases, and 16 bases lay between the germline ends. CDR3 in amino acids: CASSWGVRDPTDTQYF. Here the CDR3 DNA reads TGTGCCAGCAGCTGGGGCGTCCGGGACCCCACAGATACGCAGTATTTT.